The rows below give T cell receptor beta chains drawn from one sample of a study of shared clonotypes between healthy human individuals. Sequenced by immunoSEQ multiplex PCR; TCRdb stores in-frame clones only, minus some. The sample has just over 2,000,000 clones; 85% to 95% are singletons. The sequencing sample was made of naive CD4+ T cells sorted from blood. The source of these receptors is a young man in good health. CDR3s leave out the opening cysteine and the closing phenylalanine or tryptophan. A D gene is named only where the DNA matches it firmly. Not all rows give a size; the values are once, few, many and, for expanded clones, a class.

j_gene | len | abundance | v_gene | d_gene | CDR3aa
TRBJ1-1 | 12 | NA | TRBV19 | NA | ASSRGRLNTEAF
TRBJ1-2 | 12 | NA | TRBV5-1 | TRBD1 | ASSAGQVGHGYT
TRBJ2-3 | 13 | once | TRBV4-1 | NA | ASSRTQGVPDTQY
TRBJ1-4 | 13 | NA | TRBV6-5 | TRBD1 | ASSYSGQGYEKLF
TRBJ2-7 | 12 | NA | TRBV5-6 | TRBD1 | ASSFFDRAYEQY
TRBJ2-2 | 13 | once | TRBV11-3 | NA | ASSRDSVGPGELF
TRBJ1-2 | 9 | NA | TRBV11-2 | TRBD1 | ASSRQGDYT
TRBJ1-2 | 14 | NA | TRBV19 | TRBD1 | ASSLPGQVSNYGYT
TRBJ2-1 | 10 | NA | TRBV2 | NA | ASSSVGWGQF
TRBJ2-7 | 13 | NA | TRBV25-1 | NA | ASSEFAGPAYEQY
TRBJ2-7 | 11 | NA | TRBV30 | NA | AWSTRSAYEQY
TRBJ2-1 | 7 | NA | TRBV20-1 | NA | SANREQF
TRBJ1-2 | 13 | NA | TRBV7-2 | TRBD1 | ASSYRTGKDYGYT
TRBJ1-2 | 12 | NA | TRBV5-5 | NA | ASSLDFGTYGYT
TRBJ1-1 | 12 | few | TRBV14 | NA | ASTRGVMNTEAF
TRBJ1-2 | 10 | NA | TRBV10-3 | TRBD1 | AIQGQGYGYT
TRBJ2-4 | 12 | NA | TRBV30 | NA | AWSATVAKNIQY
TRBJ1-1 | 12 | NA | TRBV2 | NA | ASLSRGGITEAF
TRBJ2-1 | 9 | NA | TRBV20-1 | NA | SGLKYNEQF
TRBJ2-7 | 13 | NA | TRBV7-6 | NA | ASSIGGASSYEQY
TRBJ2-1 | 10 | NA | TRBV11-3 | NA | ASSIGGYEQF
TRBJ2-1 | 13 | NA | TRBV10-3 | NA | AIWPGSMVRNEQF
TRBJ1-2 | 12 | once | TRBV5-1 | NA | ASSLGTEPYGYT
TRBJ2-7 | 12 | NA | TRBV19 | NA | ASSSKRDHNEQY
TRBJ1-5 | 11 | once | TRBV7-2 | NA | ASSFRVNQPQH
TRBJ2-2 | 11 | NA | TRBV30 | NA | AWSAGSGQGLF
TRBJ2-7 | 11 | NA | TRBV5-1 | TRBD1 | ASSFGEGGVEY
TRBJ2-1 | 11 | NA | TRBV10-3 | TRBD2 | AISAGRVNEQF
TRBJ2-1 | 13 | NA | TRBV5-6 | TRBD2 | ASSLGGLAVNEQF
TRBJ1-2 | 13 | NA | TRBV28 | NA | ASSPIGGYNYGYT
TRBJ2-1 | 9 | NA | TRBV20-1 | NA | SARYLMGQF
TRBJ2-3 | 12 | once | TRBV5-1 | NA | ASSSGGLGDTQY
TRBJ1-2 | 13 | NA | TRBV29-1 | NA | SVDYHGGQGSGYT
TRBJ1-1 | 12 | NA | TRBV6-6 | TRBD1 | ASLTGGTNTEAF
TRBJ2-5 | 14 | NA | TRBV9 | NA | ASSDPDLDRQETQY
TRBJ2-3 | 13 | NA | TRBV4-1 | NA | ASSPTNPSTDTQY
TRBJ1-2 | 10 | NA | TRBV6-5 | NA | ASSRDTYGYT
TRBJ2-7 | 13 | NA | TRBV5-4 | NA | ASSPGREPSYEQY
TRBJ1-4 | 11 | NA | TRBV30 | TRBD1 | AWAGQSNEKLF
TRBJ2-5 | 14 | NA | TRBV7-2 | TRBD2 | ASSLRAIAGQETQY
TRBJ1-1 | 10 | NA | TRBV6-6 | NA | ASSLFNTEAF
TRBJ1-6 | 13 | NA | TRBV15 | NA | ATSRDPVPGSPLH
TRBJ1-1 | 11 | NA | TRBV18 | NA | ASSPTVNTEAF
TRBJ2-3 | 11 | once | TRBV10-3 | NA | AISESTQGGEY
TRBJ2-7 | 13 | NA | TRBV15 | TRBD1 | ATSRDWTGGYEQY
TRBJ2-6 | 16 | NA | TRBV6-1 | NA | ASSDIEWEQSRANVLT
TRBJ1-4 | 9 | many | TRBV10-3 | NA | AADTNEKLF
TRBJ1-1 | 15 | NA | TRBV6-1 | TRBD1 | ASSGRDRGRISTEAF
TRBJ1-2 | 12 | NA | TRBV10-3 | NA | AISEDRMNYGYT
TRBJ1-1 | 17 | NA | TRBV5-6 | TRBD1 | ASSSLKQPGQIRNTEAF
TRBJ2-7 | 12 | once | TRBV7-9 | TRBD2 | ASSFTSGTSEQY
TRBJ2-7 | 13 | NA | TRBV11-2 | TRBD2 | ASSRNSGNTYEQY
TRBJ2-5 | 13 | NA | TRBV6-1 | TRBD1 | ASSEDGTGRETQY
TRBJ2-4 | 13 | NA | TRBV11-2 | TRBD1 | ASSRQGVGLNIQY
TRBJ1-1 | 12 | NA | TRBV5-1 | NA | ASSMTGGNTEAF
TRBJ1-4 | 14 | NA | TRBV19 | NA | ASRPRGGQTNEKLF
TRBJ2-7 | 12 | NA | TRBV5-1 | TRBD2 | ASSLAGRIYEQY
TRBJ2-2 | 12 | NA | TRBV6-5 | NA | ASSYVTNTGELF
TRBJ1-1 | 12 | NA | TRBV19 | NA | ASSIGRDTTQAF
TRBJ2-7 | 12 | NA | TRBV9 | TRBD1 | ASSRTGGAYEQY